This T cell receptor (beta chain) was found in a study of OX40 agonist ivuxolimab in advanced cancers. A note on the overall study: The costimulatory receptor OX40 (CD134) was targeted by ivuxolimab, a fully human IgG2 agonistic monoclonal antibody. The paper covers the monotherapy dose-escalation part of the phase I ivuxolimab trial, which included N of about 56 patients. Of the approximately 53 patients in dose escalation, some 20 had hepatocellular carcinoma, roughly 15 had melanoma, 9 had renal cell carcinoma and 9 had head and neck cancer. Intravenous ivuxolimab was administered to patients every 2 weeks at six dose levels: 0.01, 0.1, 0.3, 1.5, 3 and 10 mg/kg. The dose-escalation cohort was about 83% male with a mean age of about 54 years, ranging from roughly 23 to 79. Peripheral TCRbeta sequencing was intended to test whether TCR sequence diversity was altered and clonal T-cell expansion was caused by ivuxolimab. Partial responses occurred in three dose-escalation patients, of whom one had hepatocellular carcinoma and two had cutaneous melanoma. Patients were allowed to have had prior anti-PD-1, anti-PD-L1 or anti-CTLA-4 therapy, and 30% to 40% of the dose-escalation patients had been treated with checkpoint inhibitors.

The study at large found these results: On average, CD8+ T cells showed more expanded clones than CD4+ T cells after ivuxolimab. Low levels of normalized T-cell clonal expansion were also seen in some nonresponding patients. At doses of 0.1 to 3.0 mg/kg, clonal expansion of both CD4+ and CD8+ T cells in blood was seen between baseline and week 6. Partial responders in the 0.1-3.0 mg/kg groups had among the lowest normalized peripheral clonal expansion, especially among CD8+ T cells. Antigen specificity was not determined for the clonally expanded peripheral T cells.

The trial excluded patients who had a history of autoimmune disease or who were on systemic immunosuppression. Peripheral blood for TCR sequencing was collected from all dose cohorts at baseline, on cycle 4 day 1, and on cycle 7 day 1. The samples were taken from a phase I, first-in-human, multicenter, open-label dose-escalation trial of ivuxolimab. Adults with locally advanced or metastatic melanoma, renal cell, hepatocellular, or head and neck squamous cell carcinoma were enrolled in the trial. CD4+ and CD8+ T cells were sorted separately from peripheral blood before TCR sequencing. The CDR3, cysteine through phenylalanine, is 12 amino acids long. The kept DNA is CDR3 alone, 36 bases in frame from the first base. The germline V gene encodes CDR1 SGDLS and CDR2 YYNGEE. V is shortened by 2 bases, J by 4 bases, and the region joining them spans 4 bases. Genomic DNA was isolated from the sorted cells so that the TCRbeta CDR3 region could be sequenced. The immunoSEQ Assay was used to sequence the TCRbeta CDR3 regions. TCRdb carries this immuneACCESS record with in-frame sequences only. Its versions omit some clonotypes, under half of them owing to an unresolved V gene in the studies checked, with the rest unexplained. Within this sample are about 62,000 clones, with 85% of them counted one time only. 3% to 4.5% of the sample is held by the ten biggest clonotypes.

This clone came up once. The antigen it binds to is not known. Base qualities were left out, and no much larger clone turns up one base away. The sequence came from an adult with an advanced solid tumor such as melanoma, head and neck, liver or kidney cancer. Sequences were derived from CD4+ or CD8+ T cells sorted from blood, sampled in a trial of the OX40 agonist ivuxolimab. The chain couples TRBV9 to TRBJ1-3; the D gene lacks a confident call. In nucleotide form, the sequence is TGTGCCAGCAGCGTTGGGGGAAACACCATATATTTT. It translates as CASSVGGNTIYF.